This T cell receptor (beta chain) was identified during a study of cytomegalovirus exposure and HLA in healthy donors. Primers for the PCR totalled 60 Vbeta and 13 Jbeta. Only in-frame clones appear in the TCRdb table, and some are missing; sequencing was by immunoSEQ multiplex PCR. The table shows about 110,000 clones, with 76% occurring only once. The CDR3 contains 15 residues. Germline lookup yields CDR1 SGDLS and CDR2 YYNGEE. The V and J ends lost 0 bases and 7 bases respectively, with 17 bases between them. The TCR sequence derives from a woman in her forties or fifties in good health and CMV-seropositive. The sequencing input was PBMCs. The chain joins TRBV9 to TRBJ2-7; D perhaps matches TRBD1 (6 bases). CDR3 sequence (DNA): TGTGCCAGCAGCGTAGGGGCGCGAACAGGGCCGGAGCAGTACTTC. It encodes CASSVGARTGPEQYF.